This TCR beta chain was obtained from a study of T cell changes during pregnancy in multiple sclerosis. Looked up from germline, CDR1 is SEHNR and CDR2 is FQNEAQ (reference sequence). Trimming stripped 6 bases from V and 1 base from J, with 11 bases between. There are 14 residues in the CDR3. Data came from immunoSEQ multiplex PCR; TCRdb stores just in-frame clones and leaves some out. This repertoire shows over 70,000 clones, about 90% found once; its top ten account for 1.5% to 2%. Material: peripheral blood, obtained in the first trimester of pregnancy. This clonotype was obtained from a female donor in good health, enrolled as a control in a pregnancy study. The V gene is TRBV7-9, the J gene TRBJ2-3, with D unresolved. The CDR3 DNA follows: TGTGCCAGCAGTCCCTTTGGAGGCACAGATACGCAGTATTTT. As protein: CASSPFGGTDTQYF.